The present T cell receptor (beta chain) was sequenced within a study of T cell repertoires in cytomegalovirus infection. In the study overall: As its CMV epitopes, the study selected recently identified HLA-C-restricted and well-studied HLA-B-restricted targets. Based on public TCR beta signatures, there were indications of CMV infection and of a matching HLA type. Study-wide findings and caveats: Cumulative public TCR beta family frequency identified CMV carriers with the relevant HLA. The ex vivo response was dominated by HLA-C-restricted CMV-specific TCR beta clonotypes.

With regard to this clonotype: Its antigen is still unknown.

The germline gives CDR1 SGHVS, CDR2 FQNEAQ. Trimming removed 2 bases at V and 1 base at J, with 14 bases between. The CDR3 has 16 residues. From the reads, TCRdb called clonotypes with MiXCR, one entry per CDR3 protein. The table lists about 47,000 distinct CDR3 sequences, about 18% of them singletons. The sample in question was CD8+ T cells from cultured PBMCs, obtained from culture after CMV antigen stimulation. This receptor was identified in a human donor in good health (CMV status not recorded). Some clones in this sample may be carry-over from other donors' samples. The chain is built from TRBV7-8 and TRBJ1-1, with D uncertain. The DNA of the CDR3 is TGTGCCAGCAGCTTAACTCAGGACGGAACGAACACTGAAGCTTTCTTT. This encodes CASSLTQDGTNTEAFF.